These T cell receptor beta chains were read from a single sample in a study of early T cells in non-severe SARS-CoV-2 infection. TCRdb processed the 5' RACE reads anew with MiXCR; each CDR3 protein has one entry. The sample holds roughly 70,000 distinct CDR3 sequences, 9.5% to 15% seen once. Sample: whole blood. Every receptor here comes from an adult who was a healthcare worker with PCR-confirmed SARS-CoV-2 infection or an uninfected control (not recorded which). The CDR3 runs from the conserved cysteine through the conserved F or W. Each record gives: J gene, D gene, V gene, CDR3 protein. The D gene is left open where the match is weak.

TRBJ2-5 TRBD1 TRBV7-2 CASSEITGVQETQYF
TRBJ2-3 TRBD1 TRBV19 CASSPRDRGFRDTQYF
TRBJ1-2 . TRBV10-3 CAISESKADYGYTF
TRBJ2-5 TRBD2 TRBV6-4 CASSETSGAPETQYF
TRBJ1-5 TRBD1 TRBV6-1 CASTPGQGWNQPQHF
TRBJ1-6 TRBD1 TRBV19 CASNDRDRVPNSPLHF
TRBJ1-2 . TRBV2 CASTSLRGPRGYTF
TRBJ2-1 . TRBV20-1 CSARYPSSYNEQFF
TRBJ2-7 TRBD1 TRBV6-1 CASSDGTGPYEQYF
TRBJ2-1 . TRBV19 CASSIVFRGSDEQFF
TRBJ2-3 . TRBV28 CASRKGFSQSDTQYF
TRBJ2-3 . TRBV5-1 CASSPDLSSTDTQYF
TRBJ2-5 TRBD2 TRBV6-2/TRBV6-3 CAAGGKRTQYF
TRBJ2-1 . TRBV20-1 CSARDMGYEQFF
TRBJ1-2 . TRBV29-1 CSVPRGGGYTF
TRBJ1-1 . TRBV6-5 CASSYGGFDEAFF
TRBJ2-2 TRBD1 TRBV27 CASSLWNGQVNTGELFF
TRBJ2-5 . TRBV12-3/TRBV12-4 CASTSGIQETQYF